This T cell receptor beta chain was observed in a study of blood T cell repertoires in COVID-19. Across the study: Researchers got acute and convalescent COVID-19 samples from the United States, Italy and Spain.

Assay: immunoSEQ multiplex PCR; the TCRdb copy retains only in-frame clones and omits some. This sample has over 350,000 clones, with roughly 88% found just once. V was trimmed by 6 bases and J by 6 bases, leaving 8 bases between them. Germline CDR1 SGHAT, CDR2 FQNNGV. The CDR3 runs 12 residues. The genes are TRBV11-2 and TRBJ2-2; D uncertain. The receptor was isolated from a woman under 40 with acute COVID-19. The source material was PBMCs or T cells enriched from blood (not recorded which). The CDR3 DNA reads TGTGCCAGCAGAAAAGCACCCGGGGAGCTGTTTTTT. This gives the protein CASRKAPGELFF.